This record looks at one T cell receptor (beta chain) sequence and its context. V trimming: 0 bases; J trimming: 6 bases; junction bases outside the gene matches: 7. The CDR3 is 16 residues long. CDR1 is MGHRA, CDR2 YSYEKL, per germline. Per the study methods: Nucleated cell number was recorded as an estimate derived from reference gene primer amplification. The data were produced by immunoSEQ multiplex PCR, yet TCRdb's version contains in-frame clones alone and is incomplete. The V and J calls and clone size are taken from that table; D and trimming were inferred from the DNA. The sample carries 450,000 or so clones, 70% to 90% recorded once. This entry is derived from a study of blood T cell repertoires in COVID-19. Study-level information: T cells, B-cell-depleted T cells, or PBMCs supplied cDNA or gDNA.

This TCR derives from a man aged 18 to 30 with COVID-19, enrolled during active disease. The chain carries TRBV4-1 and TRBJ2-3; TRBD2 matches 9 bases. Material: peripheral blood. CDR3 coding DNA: TGCGCCAGCAGCCAAGACTCGCGGGGGGGCTTGGATACGCAGTATTTT. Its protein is CASSQDSRGGLDTQYF.